This T cell receptor beta chain was retrieved from a study of T cells in narcolepsy. For the study at large: Patients with NT1 or NT2 and healthy control donors were enrolled.

Overall study results and limits: Blood of same and different patients, but not healthy controls, reportedly held recurring autoreactive clonotypes. Autoreactive HCRT-specific and TRIB2-specific clonotypes were marked in same-patient CSF-versus-blood CD4+ comparisons. In some patient and control memory CD4+ samples, autoreactive clones were absent.

The V and J ends lost 5 bases and 2 bases respectively, with 6 bases between them. This CDR3 has 13 amino acids. Germline CDR1 reads SEHNR; CDR2 reads FQNEAQ (reference sequence). Notes on this clone: Its antigen is currently unknown.

Profiling relied on immunoSEQ multiplex PCR, and the TCRdb table lists in-frame clones only, not all of them. The data contain around 39,000 clones, over 75% of them singletons. This TCR was sampled from a human donor with narcolepsy. Sequenced: CD45RA- memory CD4+ T cells from PBMCs. The V and J genes are TRBV7-9 and TRBJ2-2, with D uncertain. This CDR3 reads CASSLSNTGELFF. CDR3 nucleotide sequence: TGTGCCAGCAGCCTCAGCAACACCGGGGAGCTGTTTTTT.